These 23 T cell receptor beta chains share one sample of origin, sequenced in a study of cytomegalovirus exposure and HLA in healthy donors. The study ran its PCR with 60 Vbeta and 13 Jbeta primers. This table comes from immunoSEQ multiplex PCR, and its TCRdb copy is limited to in-frame clones, with some not included. Here the sample spans roughly 140,000 clones, roughly 74% being singletons. The sequencing input was PBMCs. The origin of the receptors is a woman aged 18 to 35 in good health and CMV-seropositive.

The V and J genes are TRBV10-3 and TRBJ2-3; TRBD2 matches 7 bases. The junction had 4 bases not matched to a gene; V was cut back by 10 bases and J by 0 bases. The CDR3 runs to 13 residues. Germline V lookup: CDR1 ENHRY, CDR2 SYGVKD. This chain's CDR3 is CASQLASTDTQYF. The CDR3 region has the DNA TGTGCCAGCCAACTAGCGAGCACAGATACGCAGTATTTT.

There are a few counts of this clone. This chain joins TRBV7-2 and TRBJ2-1; maybe TRBD1 (6 bases). CDR3 length equals 15 residues. Germline-derived CDR1 and CDR2 are SGHTA and FQGNSA. V lost 3 bases and J 0 bases, leaving 9 bases between the germline ends. The chain's CDR3 is CASSFGQRSYNEQFF. The CDR3 region has the DNA TGTGCCAGCAGCTTTGGACAGCGCTCCTACAATGAGCAGTTCTTC.

The V call is TRBV5-6, the J call TRBJ2-3; 8 bases match TRBD2. This CDR3 comprises 15 residues. V trimming: 6 bases; J trimming: 3 bases; junction bases outside the gene matches: 9. In germline, CDR1 is SGHDT, CDR2 YYEEEE. The CDR3: CASNLPGGETDTQYF. In DNA, the CDR3 is TGTGCCAGCAACCTACCCGGGGGGGAGACAGATACGCAGTATTTT.

The rearrangement uses TRBV2 and TRBJ1-2, with D possibly TRBD1 on 6 matching bases. CDR3 length equals 13 residues. V was clipped by 6 bases and J by 4 bases, with 12 bases between them. Germline assignment: CDR1 SNHLY and CDR2 FYNNEI. The DNA of the CDR3 is TGTGCCAGCAGCCAAGACAGGATCTATGGCTACACCTTC. The encoded protein is CASSQDRIYGYTF.

This rearrangement joins TRBV29-1 to TRBJ2-7; tentatively, D is TRBD2 (5 bases). This CDR3 is built from 12 residues. V was clipped by 4 bases and J by 4 bases, with 11 bases between them. The V gene's germline CDR1 is SQVTM and CDR2 ANQGSEA. As DNA, the CDR3 is TGCAGCGTTGCGAACAGAGGGTACGAGCAGTACTTC. Translating it yields CSVANRGYEQYF.

This clone was picked up a small number of times. V is TRBV4-2 and J is TRBJ2-1; 13 positions match TRBD2. V lost 2 bases and J lost 9; bases outside the gene matches: 7. The CDR3 length is 16 residues. Per the germline V gene, CDR1 is LGHNA and CDR2 is YNFKEQ. DNA of the CDR3: TGTGCCAGCAGCCAACCCACTAGCGGGGGGGCCTTTGAGCAGTTCTTC. Protein product: CASSQPTSGGAFEQFF.

The rearrangement joins TRBV13 to TRBJ2-5; 8 nucleotides match TRBD2. The germline gives CDR1 PRHDT, CDR2 FYEKMQ (reference sequence). V dropped 2 bases and J dropped 2; count of bases not matched to a gene: 4. CDR3 length: 15 amino acids. Here the CDR3 DNA reads TGTGCCAGCAGCTTATCGCGGGGGGTACAAGAGACCCAGTACTTC. The encoded protein is CASSLSRGVQETQYF.

This rearrangement joins TRBV6-5 to TRBJ1-4; TRBD1 is a possible D gene (5 bases). The V gene's germline CDR1 is MNHEY and CDR2 SVGAGI. This CDR3 spans 15 amino acids. V lost 2 bases, J lost 4 bases, and 11 bases lay in between. Written as DNA, the CDR3 is TGTGCCAGCAGTTACCAAGGAGGGGTTAATGAAAAACTGTTTTTT. Translation: CASSYQGGVNEKLFF.

The chain is built from TRBV6-5 and TRBJ2-5; the D gene is possibly TRBD2 (5 bases). The CDR3 totals 15 residues. Germline V gene data show CDR1 as MNHEY and CDR2 as SVGAGI. Trimming shortened V by 3 bases and J by 4 bases, and 15 bases separated the two germline ends. The CDR3 nucleotides read TGTGCCAGCAGTTATAGTTTCGGGGTGGTAGAGACCCAGTACTTC. Amino acid sequence: CASSYSFGVVETQYF.

This sequence joins TRBV7-9 and TRBJ1-2, with TRBD1 matching over 9 bases. V shed 3 bases, J shed 8 bases, and the junction held 13 bases outside the gene matches. This CDR3 contains 16 residues. Germline lookup yields CDR1 SEHNR and CDR2 FQNEAQ (reference sequence). The DNA of the CDR3 is TGTGCCAGCAGCTTCCCCGGGACAGGGAAGTTAGAAGGCTACACCTTC. As protein: CASSFPGTGKLEGYTF.

V is TRBV5-1 and J is TRBJ2-7; 10 nucleotides align to TRBD1. The CDR3 loop spans 19 amino acids. Germline V gene lookup returns CDR1 SGHRS and CDR2 YFSETQ. Trimming at V came to 3 bases and at J to 0 bases, leaving 15 bases not matched to a gene. This chain's CDR3 is CASSSRPPGQGKFSYEQYF. The CDR3 coding sequence is TGCGCCAGCAGCTCCAGACCTCCGGGACAGGGGAAATTCTCCTACGAGCAGTACTTC.

The chain carries TRBV2 and TRBJ1-4; D is perhaps TRBD1 (5 bases). The V end was cut by 4 bases, the J end by 8 bases, with 17 bases between. Germline loops: CDR1 SNHLY, CDR2 FYNNEI. The CDR3 runs to 15 residues. The CDR3 protein is CASSAKGLRDEKLFF. DNA of the CDR3: TGTGCCAGCAGTGCGAAGGGGCTGCGGGACGAAAAACTGTTTTTT.

The genes are TRBV7-2 and TRBJ1-1, with D possibly matching TRBD1 (5 bases). The CDR3 has 13 amino acids. V was cut by 1 base and J by 5 bases, with 8 bases left in between. Germline-derived CDR1 and CDR2 are SGHTA and FQGNSA. The CDR3 coding sequence is TGTGCCAGCAGCTTAGGGGGGGGGACTGAAGCTTTCTTT. Translating gives CASSLGGGTEAFF. The complete variable domain, with remaining parts taken from reference TRBV7-2 and TRBJ1-1, reads GAGVSQSPSNKVTEKGKDVELRCDPISGHTALYWYRQSLGQGLEFLIYFQGNSAPDKSGLPSDRFSAERTGGSVSTLTIQRTQQEDSAVYLCASSLGGGTEAFFGQGTRLTVV.

The chain couples TRBV18 to TRBJ1-6; no firm D call. V was shortened by 4 bases and J by 0 bases, with 10 bases between the two germline ends. Germline CDR1 is KGHSH and CDR2 is LQKENI. The CDR3 consists of 16 residues. The DNA of the CDR3 is TGTGCCAGCTCACTGCCGGGGAGCTCCTATAATTCACCCCTCCACTTT. Translating gives CASSLPGSSYNSPLHF.

In this sample, this clone turned up once. The rearrangement joins TRBV19 to TRBJ2-2; D not resolved. CDR3 length equals 13 residues. Germline CDR1 reads LNHDA; CDR2 reads SQIVND (reference sequence). Trimming pared 4 bases from V and 2 bases from J, leaving 5 bases between. This CDR3 is CASSSTNTGELFF. As DNA, the CDR3 is TGTGCCAGTAGTAGCACTAACACCGGGGAGCTGTTTTTT.

The rearrangement joins TRBV27 to TRBJ2-1; weak D call: TRBD1 (5 bases). Trimming removed 4 bases at V and 4 bases at J, with 14 bases between. Germline V gives CDR1 MNHEY, CDR2 SMNVEV (reference sequence). This CDR3 contains 15 residues. As DNA, the CDR3 is TGTGCCAGCAGTTATTGGTCGGACAAGTACAATGAGCAGTTCTTC. It is translated as CASSYWSDKYNEQFF.

This chain uses TRBV28 with TRBJ1-6, with D possibly being TRBD1 (6 bases). The CDR3 length is 13 residues. From germline, CDR1 is MDHEN and CDR2 SYDVKM. Trimming took off 3 bases at V and 13 bases at J, with 13 bases between the two ends. The CDR3: CASSFGGSKPLHF. CDR3 nucleotides: TGTGCCAGCAGTTTTGGGGGCTCAAAGCCCCTCCACTTT.

The chain recombines TRBV5-1 with TRBJ1-5; D gene ambiguous. Trimming cost V 4 bases and J 3 bases, with 11 bases left between them. Germline V gene sequence: CDR1 SGHRS, CDR2 YFSETQ. The CDR3 has 14 amino acids. The CDR3 DNA follows: TGCGCCAGCAGCCTTGGCGGAATCAATCAGCCCCAGCATTTT. Its translation is CASSLGGINQPQHF.

V and J are TRBV11-2 and TRBJ2-7; 7 nucleotides agree with TRBD1. Germline CDR1 SGHAT, CDR2 FQNNGV. The V and J ends lost 5 bases and 2 bases, in that order; junction bases with no gene match: 6. The CDR3 runs 14 residues. In DNA, the CDR3 is TGTGCCAGCAGCCCCGGGACAGACCCCTACGAGCAGTACTTC. As protein: CASSPGTDPYEQYF.

The rearrangement joins TRBV27 to TRBJ1-1; 10 bases align to TRBD1. The CDR3 runs 16 residues. V shed 5 bases and J 4 bases; nucleotides not matched to a gene: 10. From germline, CDR1 is MNHEY and CDR2 SMNVEV (reference sequence). In DNA, the CDR3 is TGTGCCAGCAGTCTAAAACGACAGGGGGCGCCCACTGAAGCTTTCTTT. Translated, it gives CASSLKRQGAPTEAFF.

This rearrangement joins TRBV14 to TRBJ2-4; D is possibly TRBD1 (6 bases). Trimming removed 4 bases from V and 0 bases from J, with 25 bases in between. The germline V gene encodes CDR1 SGHDN and CDR2 FVKESK. The CDR3 has 20 residues. The CDR3 bases are TGTGCCAGCAGCCCCTATGGGGGCAATAACATAGGTCTAGCCAAAAACATTCAGTACTTC. This codes for CASSPYGGNNIGLAKNIQYF.

The CDR3 region has the DNA TGTGCCATCAGTGCGGCGACAGGGGGCAATCAGCCCCAGCATTTT. This translates into CAISAATGGNQPQHF. The chain employs TRBV10-3 and TRBJ1-5; the match to TRBD1 covers 8 bases. The CDR3 is 15 residues long. J lost 2 bases, V lost 4 bases, and 4 bases had no gene match. Looked up from germline, CDR1 is ENHRY and CDR2 is SYGVKD.

This sequence joins TRBV5-1 and TRBJ1-2; 10 bases agree with TRBD1. The CDR3 totals 16 residues. The V gene's germline CDR1 is SGHRS and CDR2 YFSETQ. V was clipped by 4 bases and J by 10 bases; unmatched bases: 16. CDR3 amino acids: CASSLSRTGGVDVYTF. In DNA form, the CDR3 reads TGCGCCAGCAGCCTTAGCCGGACAGGGGGGGTGGATGTCTACACCTTC.